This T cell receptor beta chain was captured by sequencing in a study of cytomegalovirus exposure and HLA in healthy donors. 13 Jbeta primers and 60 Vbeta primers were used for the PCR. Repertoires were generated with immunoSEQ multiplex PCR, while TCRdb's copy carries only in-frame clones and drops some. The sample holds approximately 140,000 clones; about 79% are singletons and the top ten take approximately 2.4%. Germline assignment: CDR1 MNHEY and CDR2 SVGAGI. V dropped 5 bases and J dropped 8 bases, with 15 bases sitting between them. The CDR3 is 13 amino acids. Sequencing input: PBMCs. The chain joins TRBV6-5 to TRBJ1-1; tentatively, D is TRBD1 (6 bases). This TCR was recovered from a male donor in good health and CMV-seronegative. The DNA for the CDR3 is TGTGCCAGCAGTACATCACAGGGAGCCGAAGCTTTCTTT. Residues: CASSTSQGAEAFF.